This T cell receptor (beta chain) was recorded in a study of identical twins. This clonotype was seen at least ten times. Via MiXCR, TCRdb re-called the 5' RACE reads, giving one row per CDR3 protein. In the table there are approximately 280,000 distinct CDR3 sequences, approximately 8% of which are singletons. V lost 5 bases to trimming and J lost 1 base; unmatched junction nucleotides: 23. The CDR3 has 22 amino acids. The germline V gene has CDR1 MNHEY and CDR2 SVGEGT. A further study also used this sample, focusing on yellow fever vaccine responses in identical twins.

The J gene is TRBJ2-1, the V gene TRBV6-2 or TRBV6-3; TRBD2 matches 10 bases. The sample comprised memory (CD45RO+) T cells sorted from blood. This clonotype originated in a woman aged 18-29 years in good health. The CDR3 DNA follows: TGTGCCAGCAGTCTCCGGCCCTTAGCGGGGGGCACCCCCCCAGGGTCCTACAATGAGCAGTTCTTC. Translating gives CASSLRPLAGGTPPGSYNEQFF.